This TCR beta chain stems from a study of T cells in narcolepsy. The assay was immunoSEQ multiplex PCR, and TCRdb's table has in-frame clones only and misses some. The sample yields roughly 15,000 clones, 85% seen once. Regarding this clone: Its antigen is unidentified.

Study-wide results and limits: Autoreactive clone sequences were missing from some blood memory CD4+ repertoires. Blood of same and different patients, but not healthy controls, reportedly held recurring autoreactive clonotypes.

Material for sequencing was memory (CD45RA-) CD4+ T cells from blood. This TCR derives from a human donor in good health.

The CDR3: CASSLAELLAGDSEEQFF. The CDR3 DNA reads as TGTGCCAGCAGCCTCGCCGAATTACTAGCGGGGGATTCGGAAGAGCAGTTCTTC. This chain connects TRBV5-8 to TRBJ2-1; the match to TRBD2 covers 11 bases. The CDR3 covers 18 residues. Germline lookup yields CDR1 SGHTS and CDR2 YDEGEE. With 4 bases clipped from V and 10 bases from J, the junction kept 19 bases outside the gene matches.